The clone carrying this T cell receptor beta chain was counted a single time. Its antigen remains unknown. The assay was immunoSEQ multiplex PCR, and TCRdb's table has in-frame clones only and misses some. The sample shows roughly 32,000 clones, 70% of them seen only once. The data belong to a study of radiotherapy plus CTLA-4 blockade in lung cancer. Study in general: Disease control was seen in around 31% of patients, objective responses in 18%. Findings and caveats of the study: Clones derived from tumor TCRs expanded in blood after radiotherapy plus ipilimumab. The authors reported that early blood T cell clone dynamics, with interferon-beta, best predicted response.

Alongside CTLA-4 blockade with ipilimumab, patients with chemo-refractory metastatic non-small-cell lung cancer received focal radiation. This specimen consisted of peripheral blood, obtained from a patient treated with radiotherapy plus ipilimumab. This receptor was taken from a human donor with non-small cell lung cancer who had stable disease on radiotherapy plus ipilimumab.

CDR3 coding DNA: TGTGCCCGGCAACCGACAGGAGACTATGGCTACACCTTC. Its protein product is CARQPTGDYGYTF. The chain uses TRBV30 and TRBJ1-2, with a possible D match to TRBD1 (6 bases). The CDR3 consists of 13 residues. Germline V gene data show CDR1 as GTSNPN and CDR2 as SVGIG (reference sequence). Trimming left V 8 bases short and J 3 bases short, with 16 bases between.